This T cell receptor beta chain was retrieved from a study of long-term antiretroviral therapy in people with HIV. The CDR3 contains 17 residues. Germline CDR1 SGHRS, CDR2 YFSETQ. V was cut by 0 bases and J by 5 bases, with 18 bases left in between. Researchers ran immunoSEQ v3.0 at survey level. Generated by immunoSEQ multiplex PCR, the TCRdb table keeps only in-frame clones and is missing some. The table records about 22,000 clones, roughly 91% of them present only once. Notes on the study in general: Dominant in the repertoire at all time points were clones expanded before ART. Absence of data on ART adherence, viral resistance or therapy changes was noted.

About this clone itself: Its target is unknown.

The TCR comes from a man aged 55-75 years with HIV. The sequenced sample was unsorted PBMCs, obtained 2.3 years after starting antiretroviral therapy. The rearrangement uses TRBV5-1 and TRBJ1-3; the D gene is possibly TRBD1 (5 bases). The CDR3 nucleotides are TGCGCCAGCAGCTTGGGTCAGGCGGGGGTTTCGAGAAACACCATATATTTT. Protein product: CASSLGQAGVSRNTIYF. Full variable domain (remainder filled in from reference TRBV5-1 and TRBJ1-3): KAGVTQTPRYLIKTRGQQVTLSCSPISGHRSVSWYQQTPGQGLQFLFEYFSETQRNKGNFPGRFSGRQFSNSRSEMNVSTLELGDSALYLCASSLGQAGVSRNTIYFGEGSWLTVV.